This T cell receptor (beta chain) was retrieved from a study of blood T cell repertoires in COVID-19. As for the study in general: Samples came from the United States, Italy and Spain, spanning acute and convalescent COVID-19. Nucleic acid was either cDNA or gDNA, and it came from T cells, B-cell-depleted T cells, or PBMCs.

Source study methods: Researchers report that nucleated cell counts were estimated from reference gene primer amplification. The protocol was immunoSEQ multiplex PCR, while the TCRdb copy is restricted to in-frame clones and leaves out a portion. That table furnishes V, J and clone size, whereas the DNA furnished D and trimming. The sample contains about 54,000 clones, roughly 84% of which appear only once. This CDR3 comprises 18 residues. V was shortened by 0 bases and J by 0 bases, with 15 bases between the two germline ends. The germline V gene encodes CDR1 KGHDR and CDR2 SFDVKD. This chain links TRBV24-1 with TRBJ2-3; unclear D gene. Sequencing was done on a sample of peripheral blood. The sequence derives from a man between 50 and 59 years old with active COVID-19. The CDR3 reads CATSDLTTGTTSTDTQYF. CDR3 DNA: TGTGCCACCAGTGATTTGACCACCGGTACGACTAGCACAGATACGCAGTATTTT.